The 13 T cell receptor beta chains below come from one sample, sequenced in a study of shared clonotypes between healthy human individuals (dated by TCRdb to 2018 to 2021). Library generation was performed with the immunoSEQ multiplex PCR assay. TCRdb re-hosts the immuneACCESS table, in-frame sequences only. Its copies lack some clones; in the studies checked, an unresolved V gene accounts for under half of them, and the cause for the rest is not known. The sample has about 610,000 clones on record, 95% to 97% of them singletons. The ten largest clonotypes hold approximately 0.12% of the sample. For the CD8 naive samples, CD45RO-negative cells were positively selected for CCR7, yielding a CD45RA+CCR7+ population from which TemRA cells were excluded. The sample consisted of naive CD8+ T cells sorted from blood. The cell subset or site label, read with the paper, signifies: CD45RA+CCR7+. The receptors were sampled from a woman in her 30s in good health.

Here the CDR3 DNA reads TGCGCCAGCAGCATGACCGGGACAGACTCAGGTGGGCAGTACTTC. Its translation: CASSMTGTDSGGQYF. This sequence joins TRBV5-1 and TRBJ2-7, with 7 nucleotides matching TRBD1. CDR1 SGHRS and CDR2 YFSETQ come from the germline V gene. V lost 4 bases to trimming and J lost 9 bases; unmatched junction nucleotides: 16. This CDR3 is built from 15 residues. Full variable domain (outside the CDR3, taken from reference TRBV5-1 and TRBJ2-7): KAGVTQTPRYLIKTRGQQVTLSCSPISGHRSVSWYQQTPGQGLQFLFEYFSETQRNKGNFPGRFSGRQFSNSRSEMNVSTLELGDSALYLCASSMTGTDSGGQYFGPGTRLTVT.

This clone was counted a single time. This rearrangement joins TRBV11-1 to TRBJ2-7, with D maybe TRBD1 (6 bases). Germline V gives CDR1 SGHAT, CDR2 FQDESV (reference sequence). This CDR3 is built from 16 residues. V was shortened by 5 bases and J by 0 bases, with 17 bases between the two germline ends. As DNA, the CDR3 is TGTGCCAGCAGCGGACGGAAGACAGGATACTCCTACGAGCAGTACTTC. Encoded protein: CASSGRKTGYSYEQYF.

The rearrangement joins TRBV9 to TRBJ2-5, with unresolved D. From germline, CDR1 is SGDLS and CDR2 YYNGEE. The V end was cut by 2 bases, the J end by 2 bases, with 13 bases between. This CDR3 has 15 residues. CDR3 sequence: CASSVNGVPQETQYF. CDR3 sequence (DNA): TGTGCCAGCAGCGTGAATGGAGTCCCACAAGAGACCCAGTACTTC.

This chain links TRBV18 with TRBJ2-3; D might be TRBD1 (5 bases). Between the trimmed V and J ends, which lost 2 bases and 1 base, there was a span of 10 bases. Germline V gene lookup returns CDR1 KGHSH and CDR2 LQKENI. This CDR3 has 15 amino acids. As DNA, the CDR3 is TGTGCCAGCTCACCAGGCAGGGATGGCACAGATACGCAGTATTTT. Its protein is CASSPGRDGTDTQYF.

The chain recombines TRBV5-6 with TRBJ1-3, with D tentatively TRBD1 (5 bases). Trimming took 0 bases from V and 0 from J, leaving 7 bases between them. The CDR3 consists of 15 residues. CDR1 is SGHDT and CDR2 is YYEEEE in the germline V gene. In DNA form, the CDR3 reads TGTGCCAGCAGCTTGGCCAGGGACTCTGGAAACACCATATATTTT. Its translation: CASSLARDSGNTIYF.

A remark on this clone: The identical CDR3 is also encoded by other nucleotide sequences in the sample. The rearrangement links TRBV5-4 to TRBJ2-5; D is undetermined. This CDR3 contains 11 residues. Germline CDR1 reads SGHNT; CDR2 reads YYREEE (reference sequence). Trimming removed 3 bases from V and 5 bases from J, with 5 bases in between. The CDR3 DNA reads as TGTGCCAGCAGCTCTGTGGAGACCCAGTACTTC. This codes for CASSSVETQYF.

V is TRBV6-1 and J is TRBJ1-1; D is possibly TRBD1 (5 bases). The CDR3 is 14 residues long. V gave up 3 bases and J gave up 3 bases, with 11 bases separating them. The V gene's germline CDR1 is MNHNS and CDR2 SASEGT. The CDR3 reads CASSEGLWDTEAFF. CDR3 sequence (DNA): TGTGCCAGCAGTGAGGGGCTCTGGGACACTGAAGCTTTCTTT.

This chain connects TRBV30 to TRBJ1-1, with D possibly being TRBD1 (6 bases). Germline loops: CDR1 GTSNPN, CDR2 SVGIG (reference sequence). The V end lost 1 base, the J end lost 6 bases, and 15 bases lay between the germline ends. The CDR3 contains 14 residues. CDR3 sequence (DNA): TGTGCCTGGAGTGAAAAACAGGGCTCAGCTGAAGCTTTCTTT. It codes for CAWSEKQGSAEAFF. Full variable domain (rest looked up from reference TRBV30 and TRBJ1-1): SQTIHQWPATLVQPVGSPLSLECTVEGTSNPNLYWYRQAAGRGLQLLFYSVGIGQISSEVPQNLSASRPQDRQFILSSKKLLLSDSGFYLCAWSEKQGSAEAFFGQGTRLTVV.

The chain uses TRBV7-8 and TRBJ1-5; 7 positions match TRBD1. Germline CDR1 SGHVS, CDR2 FQNEAQ. This CDR3 spans 13 amino acids. Trimming cost V 5 bases and J 7 bases; bases outside gene matches: 5. Here the CDR3 reads CASSTTGRQPQHF. The DNA for the CDR3 is TGTGCCAGCAGCACGACAGGGCGACAGCCCCAGCATTTT.

This clone appeared once. V usage is TRBV4-1 and J usage is TRBJ2-5; 7 nucleotides line up with TRBD2. Germline lookup yields CDR1 MGHRA and CDR2 YSYEKL. The length of the CDR3 is 16 residues. V shed 1 base, J shed 2 bases, and the junction held 7 bases outside the gene matches. CDR3 DNA: TGCGCCAGCAGCCAAGGTAGCGGGCTCGTTCAAGAGACCCAGTACTTC. Protein product: CASSQGSGLVQETQYF.

V usage is TRBV5-6 and J usage is TRBJ2-2, with D maybe TRBD1 (6 bases). Trimming shortened V by 2 bases and J by 5 bases, and 13 bases separated the two germline ends. Germline values: CDR1 SGHDT, CDR2 YYEEEE. This CDR3 has 15 amino acids. CDR3 loop: CASSLWDTTTGELFF. The CDR3 nucleotides read TGTGCCAGCAGCTTATGGGACACCACGACCGGGGAGCTGTTTTTT. Based on the CDR3 plus reference TRBV5-6 and TRBJ2-2, the full variable domain is DAGVTQSPTHLIKTRGQQVTLRCSPKSGHDTVSWYQQALGQGPQFIFQYYEEEERQRGNFPDRFSGHQFPNYSSELNVNALLLGDSALYLCASSLWDTTTGELFFGEGSRLTVL.

This sequence joins TRBV28 and TRBJ2-5; tentative D call: TRBD2 (6 bases). V lost 5 bases to trimming and J lost 0 bases, with 13 bases between them. The CDR3 runs 15 residues. Germline values: CDR1 MDHEN, CDR2 SYDVKM. CDR3 sequence: CASSPTVADQETQYF. The CDR3 DNA reads TGTGCCAGCAGTCCCACCGTAGCGGACCAAGAGACCCAGTACTTC.

The chain combines TRBV6-5 with TRBJ2-3; D is ambiguous. Trimming removed 2 bases from V and 2 bases from J, with 11 bases in between. CDR1 is MNHEY and CDR2 is SVGAGI in the germline V gene. The CDR3 consists of 15 residues. In nucleotides, the CDR3 is TGTGCCAGCAGTTACGCTCGGGCGGCCACAGATACGCAGTATTTT. Translating gives CASSYARAATDTQYF.